Listed here are 23 T cell receptor beta chains from one sample, sequenced in a study of blood T cell repertoires in COVID-19. Repertoires were generated with immunoSEQ multiplex PCR, while TCRdb's copy carries only in-frame clones and drops some. Of around 260,000 clones listed, 86% were seen once; the top ten hold 8.5% to 10%. Sequenced input: peripheral blood. All receptors come from a man aged 35 to 55 who had recovered from COVID-19.

The rearrangement uses TRBV5-5 and TRBJ1-1; a possible D gene is TRBD1 (6 bases). Trimming removed 2 bases at V and 3 bases at J, with 11 bases between. This CDR3 has 14 amino acids. Germline assignment: CDR1 SGHKS and CDR2 YYEKEE (reference sequence). CDR3 in DNA: TGTGCCAGCAGCTTCGGGGGGGCGCACACTGAAGCTTTCTTT. This gives the protein CASSFGGAHTEAFF.

The chain couples TRBV7-2 to TRBJ2-5; possibly TRBD2 for D (6 bases). The CDR3 spans 14 residues. CDR1 and CDR2 (germline): SGHTA, FQGNSA. The V end was cut by 3 bases, the J end by 1 base, with 9 bases between. CDR3 coding DNA: TGTGCCAGCAGCTTTAACGGGGGCCAAGAGACCCAGTACTTC. It encodes CASSFNGGQETQYF. Full variable domain (rest looked up from reference TRBV7-2 and TRBJ2-5): GAGVSQSPSNKVTEKGKDVELRCDPISGHTALYWYRQSLGQGLEFLIYFQGNSAPDKSGLPSDRFSAERTGGSVSTLTIQRTQQEDSAVYLCASSFNGGQETQYFGPGTRLLVL.

The V call is TRBV9, the J call TRBJ1-1; no firm D call. This CDR3 is built from 15 residues. Germline-derived CDR1 and CDR2 are SGDLS and YYNGEE. Deletions cut 0 bases from V and 1 base from J, with 10 bases between. The CDR3 nucleotides read TGTGCCAGCAGCGTAGTGCACAAACAGAACACTGAAGCTTTCTTT. Translated: CASSVVHKQNTEAFF.

This chain joins TRBV13 and TRBJ1-1, with TRBD1 matching over 7 bases. This CDR3 spans 12 amino acids. CDR1 PRHDT and CDR2 FYEKMQ come from the germline V gene (reference sequence). The V gene end was trimmed by 11 bases and the J gene end by 2 bases; junction bases not matched to a gene: 5. The CDR3 region is CASRQGNTEAFF. CDR3 bases: TGTGCCTCCCGACAGGGAAACACTGAAGCTTTCTTT.

The J gene is TRBJ2-6, the V gene TRBV10-3; D is perhaps TRBD1 (6 bases). This CDR3 is built from 13 residues. V was pared by 10 bases and J by 1 base, with 8 bases between. CDR1 ENHRY and CDR2 SYGVKD come from the germline V gene. CDR3 protein: CATQGSGANVLTF. Written as DNA, the CDR3 is TGTGCCACCCAGGGGTCTGGGGCCAACGTCCTGACTTTC.

The chain combines TRBV21-1 with TRBJ2-5; no check of the table's D call, TRBD2, against the DNA was made. TRBV21-1 counts as a pseudogene. CDR3 length equals 14 residues. This chain's CDR3 is CASSNGSPQETQYF. The DNA for the CDR3 is TGTGCCAGCAGCAATGGTAGTCCACAAGAGACCCAGTACTTC.

This clone was seen more than once but under ten times. The V and J genes are TRBV29-1 and TRBJ1-2, with TRBD1 matching over 7 bases. Unmatched junction bases numbered 6, after V lost 7 bases and J lost 4 bases. Germline V lookup: CDR1 SQVTM, CDR2 ANQGSEA. The length of the CDR3 is 12 residues. For the CDR3, the DNA is TGCAGCGGTTCCGGGACAGCCTATGGCTACACCTTC. As protein: CSGSGTAYGYTF.

V is TRBV25-1 and J is TRBJ1-4; D remains ambiguous. The CDR3 length is 13 residues. Germline V CDR1 and CDR2: MGHDK, SYGVNS. Trimming removed 4 bases from V and 5 bases from J, with 8 bases in between. DNA for the CDR3: TGTGCCAGCAGTGGGATGAGGAATGAAAAACTGTTTTTT. Its translation: CASSGMRNEKLFF.

J is TRBJ2-7 and V is TRBV6-1; TRBD1 is a possible D gene (5 bases). This CDR3 has 17 residues. CDR1 MNHNS and CDR2 SASEGT come from the germline V gene. Trimming left V 2 bases short and J 0 bases short, with 17 bases between. Here the CDR3 reads CASSEPQGGFRSYEQYF. As DNA, the CDR3 is TGTGCCAGCAGTGAACCTCAGGGTGGTTTCCGCTCCTACGAGCAGTACTTC.

The chain employs TRBV30 and TRBJ2-1, with a tentative D call TRBD2 (5 bases). Deletions cut 0 bases from V and 0 bases from J, with 12 bases between. CDR1 GTSNPN and CDR2 SVGIG come from the germline V gene (reference sequence). The CDR3 extends over 16 amino acids. DNA for the CDR3: TGTGCCTGGAGTGTGCGGGTTGGAAGCTCCTACAATGAGCAGTTCTTC. Translation: CAWSVRVGSSYNEQFF.

The CDR3 DNA sequence: TGTGCCAGCAGTTTTCTCTCTAGCGGCATTAACACCGGGGAGCTGTTTTTT. It codes for CASSFLSSGINTGELFF. The chain joins TRBV27 to TRBJ2-2, with 7 bases matching TRBD2. The CDR3 contains 17 residues. In germline, CDR1 is MNHEY, CDR2 SMNVEV (reference sequence). Trimming cost V 3 bases and J 2 bases; bases outside gene matches: 9.

The V gene is TRBV29-1, the J gene TRBJ2-3, with 14 bases identical to TRBD2. The CDR3 contains 20 residues. Germline V lookup: CDR1 SQVTM, CDR2 ANQGSEA. V lost 2 bases, J lost 2 bases, and 15 bases stayed unmatched. Here the CDR3 reads CSVEFVRGLAGVRDTDTQYF. In nucleotides, the CDR3 is TGCAGCGTTGAATTCGTCCGGGGACTAGCGGGAGTTCGAGACACAGATACGCAGTATTTT.

The V gene is TRBV5-8, the J gene TRBJ2-1, with TRBD2 matching over 7 bases. Germline V gene sequence: CDR1 SGHTS, CDR2 YDEGEE. With V trimmed by 1 base and J by 8 bases, 6 bases remained unmatched. The CDR3 runs to 14 residues. The CDR3 sequence is CASSLSLAEDEQFF. CDR3 sequence (DNA): TGTGCCAGCAGCTTGTCTCTAGCGGAGGATGAGCAGTTCTTC. Looking up the rest from reference TRBV5-8 and TRBJ2-1 gives the full variable domain: EAGVTQSPTHLIKTRGQQATLRCSPISGHTSVYWYQQALGLGLQFLLWYDEGEERNRGNFPPRFSGRQFPNYSSELNVNALELEDSALYLCASSLSLAEDEQFFGPGTRLTVL.

In DNA form, the CDR3 reads TGTGCCAGCAGCTTGGGGCGGAAGAACACTGAAGCTTTCTTT. It encodes CASSLGRKNTEAFF. V usage is TRBV5-6 and J usage is TRBJ1-1; D is unresolved. The V gene lost 0 bases and the J gene lost 1 base, with 7 bases spanning the gap. The CDR3 runs to 14 residues. The germline gives CDR1 SGHDT, CDR2 YYEEEE.

In regard to this clone: This specimen includes other DNA sequences encoding the same CDR3. V usage is TRBV5-1 and J usage is TRBJ1-1; D is unclear. CDR1 is SGHRS, CDR2 YFSETQ, per germline. V lost 1 base and J 5 bases, leaving 21 bases between the germline ends. CDR3 size: 17 residues. CDR3 sequence: CASSLTALTGTNTEAFF. The CDR3 DNA reads as TGCGCCAGCAGCTTGACAGCCCTTACCGGTACGAATACTGAAGCTTTCTTT.

The chain links TRBV7-2 to TRBJ2-5; 9 bases agree with TRBD2. The CDR3 length is 16 residues. CDR1 is SGHTA and CDR2 is FQGNSA in the germline V gene. V trimming: 2 bases; J trimming: 2 bases; junction bases outside the gene matches: 6. In DNA, the CDR3 is TGTGCCAGCAGCTTACGGGCGGGGGGGCAACAAGAGACCCAGTACTTC. Amino acid sequence: CASSLRAGGQQETQYF. The full variable domain, in which reference TRBV7-2 and TRBJ2-5 provide the parts outside the CDR3, is GAGVSQSPSNKVTEKGKDVELRCDPISGHTALYWYRQSLGQGLEFLIYFQGNSAPDKSGLPSDRFSAERTGGSVSTLTIQRTQQEDSAVYLCASSLRAGGQQETQYFGPGTRLLVL.

This sequence joins TRBV27 and TRBJ2-7; TRBD2 is a possible D gene (5 bases). The V gene's germline CDR1 is MNHEY and CDR2 SMNVEV (reference sequence). This CDR3 has 14 residues. V dropped 1 base and J dropped 3 bases, with 10 bases sitting between them. The CDR3 sequence: CASSLWASGYEQYF. CDR3 in DNA: TGTGCCAGCAGTTTATGGGCCAGCGGCTACGAGCAGTACTTC.

The J gene is TRBJ2-2, the V gene TRBV6-2 or TRBV6-3; D perhaps matches TRBD1 (6 bases). Germline assignment: CDR1 MNHEY and CDR2 SVGEGT. The CDR3 runs to 14 residues. Deletions cut 5 bases from V and 5 bases from J, with 12 bases between. DNA of the CDR3: TGTGCCAGCAGTATCCCGAGGGGGACCGGGGAGCTGTTTTTT. This codes for CASSIPRGTGELFF.

V is TRBV7-2 and J is TRBJ2-2; 9 bases map to TRBD1. This CDR3 has 16 amino acids. Germline V gene lookup returns CDR1 SGHTA and CDR2 FQGNSA. V lost 5 bases, J lost 5 bases, and 9 bases stayed unmatched. The CDR3, as DNA: TGTGCCAGCAGCGCAGGCGGGACAGGGAAGACCGGGGAGCTGTTTTTT. Its translation: CASSAGGTGKTGELFF.

The J gene is TRBJ2-2, the V gene TRBV19; 8 nucleotides agree with TRBD2. Trimming at V came to 4 bases and at J to 0 bases, leaving 10 bases not matched to a gene. The CDR3 consists of 18 residues. Looked up from germline, CDR1 is LNHDA and CDR2 is SQIVND (reference sequence). The CDR3 here is CASSKFRLLAANTGELFF. Here the CDR3 DNA reads TGTGCCAGTAGTAAATTCCGTTTACTAGCGGCGAACACCGGGGAGCTGTTTTTT.

This clone was seen just once. The CDR3 reads CASSLGASPDTQYF. In DNA, the CDR3 is TGTGCCAGCAGCTTAGGGGCTAGCCCAGATACGCAGTATTTT. The rearrangement uses TRBV13 and TRBJ2-3; D may be TRBD2 (5 bases). The CDR3 has 14 amino acids. V was shortened by 0 bases and J by 4 bases, with 8 bases between the two germline ends. The germline V gene has CDR1 PRHDT and CDR2 FYEKMQ (reference sequence).

The CDR3 loop reads CASSFTGEGGNWSSPLHF. CDR3 DNA: TGTGCCAGCAGCTTTACAGGGGAAGGTGGGAATTGGAGTTCACCCCTCCACTTT. The chain links TRBV11-2 to TRBJ1-6; 7 bases agree with TRBD1. Germline-derived CDR1 and CDR2 are SGHAT and FQNNGV. The V and J ends lost 3 bases and 9 bases, in that order; junction bases with no gene match: 17. This CDR3 is 18 amino acids long. The full variable domain, rest sourced from reference TRBV11-2 and TRBJ1-6, is EAGVAQSPRYKIIEKRQSVAFWCNPISGHATLYWYQQILGQGPKLLIQFQNNGVVDDSQLPKDRFSAERLKGVDSTLKIQPAKLEDSAVYLCASSFTGEGGNWSSPLHFGNGTRLTVT.

This chain links TRBV4-3 with TRBJ2-5; 7 bases match TRBD1. Per the germline V gene, CDR1 is LGHNA and CDR2 is YSLEER. V was pared by 0 bases and J by 2 bases, with 3 bases of the junction left unmatched. The length of the CDR3 is 15 residues. The CDR3 sequence: CASSQETGPQETQYF. The CDR3 nucleotides are TGCGCCAGCAGCCAAGAGACAGGGCCTCAAGAGACCCAGTACTTC.